The sequence of this TCR beta chain was determined in a study of beta chain features in type 1 diabetes (dated by TCRdb to between 2018 and 2020). Background on the whole study: Mean age, gender distribution, total cell number and subset yield did not differ between patients and healthy donors. The study compared TCRB repertoires of sorted circulating CD4+ T cell subsets between recently diagnosed type 1 diabetes patients and matched healthy donors. A total of about 100 million sorted cells were examined across all samples, and RNA yield correlated strongly with the number of cells per subset. Naive and central memory subsets were obtained from all 30 or so donors, but regulatory and stem cell-like memory subsets were isolated from only 8 patients and about eight healthy donors.

A single peripheral blood draw of 95 to 150 mL on average was collected from each donor into heparinised tubes. Naive, central memory, regulatory and stem cell-like memory CD4+ T cells were sorted on a BD FACSAria II using a panel including CD45RO, CCR7, CD25, CD127, CD95 and CD27. Every sorted population had a purity above 95%. PBMCs were isolated immediately by Lymphoprep density gradient centrifugation and stained directly without culture. So that batch effects would be minimized, each experiment stained and sorted samples in pairs, pairing one healthy donor with one patient. The germline V gene supplies CDR1 SNHLY and CDR2 FYNNEI. Clipping removes 1 base from V and 6 bases from J, with 7 as the unmatched junction base count. Including the terminal cysteine and phenylalanine, the CDR3 comprises 15 residues. CDR3 DNA only is kept here, 45 bases in frame from base 1. The study at large found these results: Only small numbers of individuals were included in the HLA sub-analyses, which left unresolved whether HLA type had any influence on TCRB rearrangement. Because cDNA rather than genomic DNA was sequenced, highly expressing activated cells could have been over-represented, although no difference in activation and CD3 levels was found between groups. At VDJ recombination sites, patients with type 1 diabetes made fewer insertions and deleted more nucleotides, a pattern implying thymic rearrangement abnormalities. Naive, central memory and regulatory TCRB repertoires appeared to be more alike among patients than among healthy donors. Type 1 diabetes patients showed a moderate but significant shortening of TCRB CDR3 length in all four CD4+ subsets. Shorter templates might be favored by PCR, yet because patient and control samples were amplified and corrected together, any such skew would affect both groups equally.

The entire amount of isolated RNA was reverse transcribed using the High Capacity cDNA Reverse Transcription Kit, so the sequenced TCRB transcripts were expressed ones. Deep immunoSEQ sequencing was applied to naive, central memory and regulatory T cell samples, giving an average of about 3.8 million total reads per sample. Sorted cells were lysed in RLT buffer, and RNA was extracted using DNase-treated RNeasy Micro or Mini kits according to cell number. Each cell subset was processed separately to prevent cross-contamination, with patient and healthy donor samples processed together. The immunoSEQ multiplex PCR was used to amplify TCRB sequences from cDNA, generating 87-bp fragments that spanned the CDR3 region. The amplicons were sequenced using the Illumina HiSeq platform. The paper's processing steps were these. PCR bias was corrected computationally using synthetic template baselines, and reads within Hamming distance 2 were collapsed, with unmergeable singletons discarded. Reads were aligned against IMGT so that V, D and J genes, CDR3 length and insertions or deletions at six rearrangement sites could be assigned. Within each subset, clonotype counts were normalized to the number of sorted cells before true diversity and Gini coefficients were calculated with the tcR R package. The overlap coefficient, calculated on TCRB nucleotide sequences, was used to measure repertoire sharing. As a proxy for the pre-selection repertoire, out-of-frame TCRB sequences from naive cells were analyzed. TCRdb mirrors the immuneACCESS table, restricted to in-frame sequences. Some clones are absent from its copies; in checked studies, under half trace to an unresolved V gene, and the reason for the others is unknown. That table furnishes V, J and clone size, whereas the DNA furnished D and trimming. The sample includes about 650,000 clones, with 9.5% to 15% observed a single time. The ten top clones hold more than 0.095% of the sample.

This clone was seen only a few times. Its antigen is unknown. No qualities accompany the bases; no much larger clone lies one base away. The rearranged segments are TRBV2 and TRBJ2-7, with 9 bases in between that match TRBD1. The receptor's source is a man aged 25-40 years with type 1 diabetes. Sequencing used naive CD4+ T cells from blood. Explained via the paper, the cell subset or site label denotes: true naive CD4+ T cells. The nucleotides are TGTGCCAGCAGTGAAGGAATTGAGGGACAGGGCGAGCAGTACTTC. Translated, it reads CASSEGIEGQGEQYF.